A single sample gave rise to the 26 T cell receptor beta chains below, sequenced in a study of spatial heterogeneity in lung cancer (dated 2019 in TCRdb). The library relied on 5' RACE. Reads for this sample came from a NextSeq 500. TCRdb took the public reads, trimmed them with fastp at Q25, ran MiXCR for clone calling and kept in-frame beta chains. Each entry merges the rows of one CDR3 protein and shows their most common DNA and genes. The sample yields 1,500 or so distinct CDR3 sequences; under 9% were counted once. Roughly a tenth of the sample goes to the ten largest clones. The sample's time point label, decoded: sample taken at primary tumor resection. For TCR sequencing, whole RNA was extracted from tumor and nontumor lung tissue, or from cryopreserved PBMC samples, and no cell sorting was done. The input for sequencing was normal lung tissue next to the tumor, taken at surgery. The source is a female donor with early-stage non-small cell lung cancer.

At least ten counts were recorded for this clonotype. This chain links TRBV10-1 with TRBJ2-2; 7 nucleotides line up with TRBD2. V dropped 5 bases and J dropped 7; count of bases not matched to a gene: 13. The CDR3 extends over 16 amino acids. Per the germline V gene, CDR1 is WNHNN and CDR2 is SYGVQD (reference sequence). CDR3 DNA sequence: TGCGCCAGCAGTTCAAGCGGGGCCAAGGACCACGGGGAGCTGTTTTTT. Its protein product is CASSSSGAKDHGELFF.

The CDR3 DNA reads TGTGCCATCAAGGGTGACGGGGCCAACGTCCTGACTTTC. It specifies CAIKGDGANVLTF. The chain joins TRBV10-3 to TRBJ2-6; D not resolved. Trimming took 7 bases from V and 4 from J, leaving 8 bases between them. CDR1 ENHRY and CDR2 SYGVKD come from the germline V gene. The CDR3 runs to 13 residues.

This clonotype is medium-sized. This chain joins TRBV19 and TRBJ2-3; 12 nucleotides match TRBD2. This CDR3 region has 18 residues. Trimming cost V 3 bases and J 5 bases; bases outside gene matches: 12. Germline-derived CDR1 and CDR2 are LNHDA and SQIVND (reference sequence). CDR3 coding DNA: TGTGCCAGTAGTATGAGGCTCGGACTAGCGGGACAGGGAGATACGCAGTATTTT. This encodes CASSMRLGLAGQGDTQYF.

The V call is TRBV28, the J call TRBJ2-1; D gene ambiguous. CDR3 length: 13 amino acids. V lost 7 bases, J lost 4 bases, and 11 bases lay in between. The germline CDR1 and CDR2 sequences are MDHEN and SYDVKM. CDR3 nucleotide sequence: TGTGCCAGCATTAATACATTATACAATGAGCAGTTCTTC. This encodes CASINTLYNEQFF.

This clonotype has only a few counts. The chain recombines TRBV7-9 with TRBJ2-5; D ambiguous. Germline CDR1 and CDR2: SEHNR and FQNEAQ (reference sequence). This CDR3 is 13 amino acids long. V lost 5 bases, J lost 7 bases, and 14 bases lay in between. Here the CDR3 reads CASSPKTAGTQYF. CDR3 DNA: TGTGCCAGCAGCCCTAAAACGGCAGGGACCCAGTACTTC.

By share, this clonotype counts as medium-sized. V is TRBV20-1 and J is TRBJ2-7, with D perhaps matching TRBD1 (6 bases). Germline V gene sequence: CDR1 DFQATT, CDR2 SNEGSKA (reference sequence). The V gene lost 6 bases and the J gene lost 0 bases, with 12 bases spanning the gap. This CDR3 region has 13 residues. CDR3 sequence reads: CSAADRISYEQYF. In DNA, the CDR3 is TGCAGTGCCGCCGACAGGATCTCCTACGAGCAGTACTTC.

In its sample, this clonotype is medium-sized. This chain uses TRBV10-3 with TRBJ2-1; D might be TRBD2 (5 bases). The CDR3 has 12 residues. Looked up from germline, CDR1 is ENHRY and CDR2 is SYGVKD. V lost 10 bases to trimming and J lost 15 bases, with 22 bases between them. CDR3: CATRGSGGLMFF. The CDR3 bases are TGTGCCACGAGAGGGAGCGGTGGTTTAATGTTCTTC.

Only a few counts were recorded for this clonotype. The chain is built from TRBV18 and TRBJ1-5, with D unclear. The CDR3 totals 12 residues. Germline lookup yields CDR1 KGHSH and CDR2 LQKENI. V dropped 0 bases and J dropped 7 bases, with 4 bases sitting between them. The CDR3, as DNA: TGTGCCAGCTCACCACCTCAGCAGCCCCAGCATTTT. Protein: CASSPPQQPQHF.

This clonotype has just one count. V usage is TRBV12-3 or TRBV12-4 and J usage is TRBJ1-1, with D unresolved. This CDR3 is 13 amino acids long. V gave up 6 bases and J gave up 11 bases, with 19 bases separating them. The CDR3 here is CASSPRTLGGAFF. Written as DNA, the CDR3 is TGTGCCAGCAGCCCGCGGACCCTAGGTGGGGCTTTCTTT.

This sequence joins TRBV12-3 or TRBV12-4 and TRBJ2-1; 12 nucleotides agree with TRBD1. This CDR3 contains 16 residues. Trimming cost V 5 bases and J 8 bases; bases outside gene matches: 10. CDR3 coding DNA: TGTGCCAGCAGTCCAACTCGGGACAGGGGGCTCTATGAGCAGTTCTTC. As protein: CASSPTRDRGLYEQFF.

By proportion, this clonotype is medium-sized. This sequence joins TRBV5-1 and TRBJ2-1, with a tentative D call TRBD2 (5 bases). This CDR3 spans 12 amino acids. Per the germline V gene, CDR1 is SGHRS and CDR2 is YFSETQ. Between the trimmed V and J ends, which lost 8 bases and 6 bases, there was a span of 12 bases. CDR3 sequence (DNA): TGCGCCAGTGGGCACGGAGGCAATGAGCAGTTCTTC. Its translation: CASGHGGNEQFF.

This clonotype is medium-sized (0.01 to 0.1%). J is TRBJ2-7 and V is TRBV7-8; 8 bases agree with TRBD1. The germline gives CDR1 SGHVS, CDR2 FQNEAQ. With V trimmed by 1 base and J by 4 bases, 6 bases remained unmatched. The CDR3 length is 15 residues. CDR3 DNA sequence: TGTGCCAGCAGCTTAGTACTGACAGGGGTTTACGAGCAGTACTTC. As protein: CASSLVLTGVYEQYF.

The V call is TRBV7-9, the J call TRBJ2-3; TRBD2 aligns across 9 bases. V lost 4 bases, J lost 4 bases, and 9 bases stayed unmatched. Germline values: CDR1 SEHNR, CDR2 FQNEAQ (reference sequence). This CDR3 has 16 amino acids. CDR3 residues: CASSSTLAGAPDTQYF. Written as DNA, the CDR3 is TGTGCCAGCAGCTCAACCTTAGCGGGAGCGCCAGATACGCAGTATTTT.

The V and J genes are TRBV24-1 and TRBJ2-2; possibly TRBD2 for D (6 bases). The length of the CDR3 is 15 residues. Germline V gene data show CDR1 as KGHDR and CDR2 as SFDVKD. V was shortened by 4 bases and J by 1 base, with 9 bases between the two germline ends. CDR3 loop: CATSDAGRNTGELFF. CDR3 nucleotide sequence: TGTGCCACCAGTGACGCGGGACGGAACACCGGGGAGCTGTTTTTT.

This clonotype was seen ten or more times. This chain links TRBV6-1 with TRBJ2-2; TRBD1 is a possible D gene (5 bases). This CDR3 has 15 amino acids. The ends were cut back, 8 bases at V and 4 bases at J, with 17 bases in the middle. Germline CDR1 is MNHNS and CDR2 is SASEGT. The CDR3, as DNA: TGTGCCAGCGACCGACAGATATCCGGCACCGGGGAGCTGTTTTTT. The encoded protein is CASDRQISGTGELFF.

Sample share makes this clonotype large (0.1 to 1%). The V gene is TRBV4-1, the J gene TRBJ2-1; D is unresolved. The V and J ends lost 0 bases and 9 bases respectively, with 12 bases between them. Per germline, CDR1 MGHRA and CDR2 YSYEKL. CDR3 length: 14 amino acids. The CDR3 region is CASSQDRSLAEQFF. CDR3 DNA: TGCGCCAGCAGCCAAGATCGAAGTTTGGCTGAGCAGTTCTTC.

By frequency in the sample, this clonotype is medium-sized. The chain links TRBV10-2 to TRBJ2-7; perhaps TRBD2 as D (6 bases). Trimming stripped 3 bases from V and 4 bases from J, with 13 bases between. Per germline, CDR1 WSHSY and CDR2 SAAADI. This CDR3 is built from 14 residues. This CDR3 reads CASSDRERLYEQYF. In nucleotides, the CDR3 is TGCGCCAGCAGTGACCGGGAGAGACTTTACGAGCAGTACTTC.

By share, this clonotype counts as medium-sized. The genes are TRBV20-1 and TRBJ2-7, with D possibly matching TRBD2 (6 bases). Trimming cost V 5 bases and J 7 bases, with 24 bases left between them. Germline CDR1 DFQATT, CDR2 SNEGSKA (reference sequence). The CDR3 length is 15 residues. This CDR3 is CSAYTGGGSPGEQYF. Here the CDR3 DNA reads TGCAGTGCTTATACAGGAGGAGGGAGCCCGGGGGAGCAGTACTTC.

This clonotype is deemed medium-sized. This chain uses TRBV20-1 with TRBJ2-5, with 9 bases matching TRBD2. CDR3 length equals 13 residues. The V and J ends lost 6 bases and 5 bases, in that order; junction bases with no gene match: 7. The germline V gene has CDR1 DFQATT and CDR2 SNEGSKA (reference sequence). CDR3 residues: CSAGLARGETQYF. CDR3 bases: TGCAGTGCAGGACTAGCGCGAGGGGAGACCCAGTACTTC.

This clonotype is medium-sized within its sample. The rearrangement uses TRBV5-1 and TRBJ1-2; 7 bases line up with TRBD1. The CDR3 is 14 residues long. Germline V gives CDR1 SGHRS, CDR2 YFSETQ. Trimming took 5 bases from V and 4 from J; bases not matched to a gene: 8. DNA for the CDR3: TGCGCCAGCAGTCAAGGGGGCTTAGGCTATGGCTACACCTTC. Its protein product is CASSQGGLGYGYTF.

This clonotype showed up many times. The genes are TRBV5-1 and TRBJ1-4; D uncertain. CDR3 length: 13 amino acids. The V end lost 0 bases, the J end lost 5 bases, and 5 bases lay between the germline ends. Germline V CDR1 and CDR2: SGHRS, YFSETQ. The CDR3, as DNA: TGCGCCAGCAGCTTGGAGCCAAATGAAAAACTGTTTTTT. This codes for CASSLEPNEKLFF.

This clonotype is deemed medium-sized. This chain uses TRBV2 with TRBJ1-1; the match to TRBD1 covers 9 bases. Germline lookup yields CDR1 SNHLY and CDR2 FYNNEI. The J segment lost 7 bases and the V segment lost 6 bases, leaving 6 bases of the junction unmatched. The CDR3 has 13 residues. The CDR3 reads CASRGTGWGEAFF. The CDR3 bases are TGTGCCAGCAGGGGGACAGGGTGGGGTGAAGCTTTCTTT.

There are a few counts of this clonotype. The chain joins TRBV5-1 to TRBJ1-1; possible D gene TRBD1, 6 bases. This CDR3 region has 16 residues. V gave up 1 base and J gave up 6 bases, with 19 bases separating them. Germline V gene data show CDR1 as SGHRS and CDR2 as YFSETQ. CDR3 residues: CASSLRGGSQLPEAFF. In DNA, the CDR3 is TGCGCCAGCAGCTTGAGAGGGGGGAGCCAACTACCTGAAGCTTTCTTT. The complete variable domain, with remaining parts taken from reference TRBV5-1 and TRBJ1-1, reads KAGVTQTPRYLIKTRGQQVTLSCSPISGHRSVSWYQQTPGQGLQFLFEYFSETQRNKGNFPGRFSGRQFSNSRSEMNVSTLELGDSALYLCASSLRGGSQLPEAFFGQGTRLTVV.

This clonotype has only a few counts. The chain has TRBV7-9 and TRBJ2-5; TRBD1 or TRBD2 may be the D gene (6 bases each). The germline gives CDR1 SEHNR, CDR2 FQNEAQ (reference sequence). V lost 5 bases and J 4 bases, leaving 11 bases between the germline ends. The CDR3 sequence is 13 residues long. This CDR3 is CASSEQGGETQYF. The DNA for the CDR3 is TGTGCCAGCAGCGAACAGGGAGGAGAGACCCAGTACTTC.

Judged by abundance, this clonotype is medium-sized. The rearrangement uses TRBV20-1 and TRBJ2-1, with D tentatively TRBD1 (6 bases). The CDR3 spans 14 residues. Trimming stripped 1 base from V and 4 bases from J, with 11 bases between. The germline V gene has CDR1 DFQATT and CDR2 SNEGSKA (reference sequence). The CDR3 reads CSARGTETYNEQFF. The CDR3 region has the DNA TGCAGTGCTAGAGGGACAGAGACATACAATGAGCAGTTCTTC.

This clonotype is categorized as medium-sized. The J gene is TRBJ2-2, the V gene TRBV27; TRBD1 agrees at 7 bases. CDR3 size: 16 residues. V gave up 3 bases and J gave up 1 base; unmatched junction bases: 5. CDR1 is MNHEY and CDR2 is SMNVEV in the germline V gene (reference sequence). The CDR3 loop is CASSLSGQLNTGELFF. The DNA of the CDR3 is TGTGCCAGCAGTTTGTCGGGACAGCTGAACACCGGGGAGCTGTTTTTT.